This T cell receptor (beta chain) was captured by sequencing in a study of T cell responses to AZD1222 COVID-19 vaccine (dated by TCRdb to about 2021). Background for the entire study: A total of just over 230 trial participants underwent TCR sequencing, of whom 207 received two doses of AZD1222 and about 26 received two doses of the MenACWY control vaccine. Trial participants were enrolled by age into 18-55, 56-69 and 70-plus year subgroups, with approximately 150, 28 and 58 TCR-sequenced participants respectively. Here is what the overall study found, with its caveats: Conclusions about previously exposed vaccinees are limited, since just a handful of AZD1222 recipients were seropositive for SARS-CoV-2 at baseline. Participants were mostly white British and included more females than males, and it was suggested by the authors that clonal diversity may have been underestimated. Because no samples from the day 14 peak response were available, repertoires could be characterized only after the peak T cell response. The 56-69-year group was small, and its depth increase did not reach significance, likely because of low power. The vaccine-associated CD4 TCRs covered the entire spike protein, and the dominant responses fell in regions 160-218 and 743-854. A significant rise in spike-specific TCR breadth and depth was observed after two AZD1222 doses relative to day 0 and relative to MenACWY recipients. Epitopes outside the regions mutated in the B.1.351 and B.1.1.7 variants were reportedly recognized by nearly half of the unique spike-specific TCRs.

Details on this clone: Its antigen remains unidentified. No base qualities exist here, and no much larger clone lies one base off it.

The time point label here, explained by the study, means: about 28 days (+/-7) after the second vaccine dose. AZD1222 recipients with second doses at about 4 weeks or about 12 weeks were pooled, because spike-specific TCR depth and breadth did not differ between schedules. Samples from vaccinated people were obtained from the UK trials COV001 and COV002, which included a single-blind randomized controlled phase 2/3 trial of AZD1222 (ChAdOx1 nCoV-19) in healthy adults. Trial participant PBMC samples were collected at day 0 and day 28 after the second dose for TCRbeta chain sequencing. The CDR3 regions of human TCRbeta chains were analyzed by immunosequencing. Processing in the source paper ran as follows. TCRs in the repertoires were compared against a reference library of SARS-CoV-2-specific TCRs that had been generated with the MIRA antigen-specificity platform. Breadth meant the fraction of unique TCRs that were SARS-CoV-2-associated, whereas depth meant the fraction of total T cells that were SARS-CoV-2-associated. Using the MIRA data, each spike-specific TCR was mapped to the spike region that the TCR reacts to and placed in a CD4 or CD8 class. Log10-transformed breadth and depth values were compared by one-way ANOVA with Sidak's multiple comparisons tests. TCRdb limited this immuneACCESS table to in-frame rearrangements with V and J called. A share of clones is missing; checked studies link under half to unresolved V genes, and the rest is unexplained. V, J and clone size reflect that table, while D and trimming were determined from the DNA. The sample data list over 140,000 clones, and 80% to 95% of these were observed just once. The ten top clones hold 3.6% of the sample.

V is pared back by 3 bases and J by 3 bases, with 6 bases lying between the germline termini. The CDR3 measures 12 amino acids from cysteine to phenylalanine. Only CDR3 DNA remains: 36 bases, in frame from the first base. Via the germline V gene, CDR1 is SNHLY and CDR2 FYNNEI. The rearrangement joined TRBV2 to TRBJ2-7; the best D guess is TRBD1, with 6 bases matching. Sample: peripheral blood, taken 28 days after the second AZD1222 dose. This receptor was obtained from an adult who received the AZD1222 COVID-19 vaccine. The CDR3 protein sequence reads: CASSDRGYEQYF. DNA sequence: TGTGCCAGCAGTGACAGGGGCTACGAGCAGTACTTC.